This paragraph covers one T cell receptor (beta chain) sequence. The target of this receptor is not known. The input lacks base qualities; no much larger clone sits a single base away. The intended sense of this specimen's time point label: pre-sensitization, week 0. The treatment or condition label, as the study defines it: therapeutic diphenylcyclopropenone sensitization with weekly scalp DPC. Blood at each patch-test visit was drawn before the patch test was applied. Patients were considered eligible if aged 18 to 70, diagnosed with alopecia and deemed suitable for DPC therapy, and patients were excluded if pregnant. Total RNA was isolated from unfractionated whole blood collected in Tempus Blood RNA tubes. Library preparation was by RACE. Sequencing took place on a NextSeq 500. During library preparation, unique molecular identifiers were attached to individual cDNA molecules so that TCRs could be counted in a quantitative, reproducible way. From each blood RNA sample, both TCR alpha and TCR beta chains were sequenced. On the authors' methods: Samples had a median of 95,638 TCRs, with a range from roughly 20,000 to 690,600. V, J and CDR3 annotation of the TCR reads was performed with the Decombinator software suite. To make PS versus PT1 abundance plots, every sample was subsampled to the same number of TCRs (28,000). TCRs were defined as expanded if absent before sensitization and observed at least eight times at the 2-week time point. TCRdb passed the public sequencing reads through fastp at Q25 and MiXCR, retaining productive beta sequences. Rows with a matching CDR3 protein are joined into one entry that keeps the most common DNA and genes. The V and J calls here are based on TCRdb, not the publication. The sample records approximately 260,000 distinct CDR3 sequences, roughly 8% of which are singletons. The top ten constitute 1.2% of the sample.

This entry is derived from a study of human T cells and chemical hapten exposure (dated by TCRdb to the early 2020s). With regard to the full study: For sensitization, 2% DPC in acetone was applied to a roughly 2 cm by roughly 2 cm area of upper inner arm skin. The libraries were sequenced as a pool, and the TCR yield per sample differed mostly because of small variations in library volumes within the pool. Throughout the study period of 20 to 25 weeks, patients also received therapeutic DPC doses to the scalp every week. Blood for TCR sequencing was provided by twenty-nine alopecia patients at one to four time points (pre-sensitization, 2, 6 and 24 weeks). Patch tests used Finn chambers with 0.01% DPC on the upper back, scored after 6 days by International Contact Dermatitis Research Group standards. The patient cohort, mostly female, included alopecia areata with under or over 50% scalp involvement, alopecia totalis and alopecia universalis. Blood samples were taken from patients before sensitization (week 0) and then at 2, 6 and about 24 weeks after DPC sensitization. In alopecia patients, the study followed how the peripheral blood TCR repertoire changed in vivo over primary and secondary sensitization to diphenylcyclopropenone (DPC), a hapten.

The germline V gene encodes CDR1 DFQATT and CDR2 SNEGSKA (reference sequence). V ends up 2 bases short and J 7 bases short, with an unmatched junction base count of 7. The CDR3 spans 15 residues, from the cysteine through the phenylalanine. Only CDR3 DNA is held: 45 bases, read in frame from base 1. Points the paper makes about the study in general: DPC sensitization did not change the number of TCRs with a frequency above 1 in 1000, and there was no evidence of changes in global repertoire structure. Expanded TCRs formed significantly more large CDR3 similarity clusters than pre-sensitization or healthy control sets, consistent with antigen-driven responses. The number of PT1 expanded TCRs positively correlated with patch test score, significant at thresholds 8, 16 and 32 but not 4. Alopecia, a presumed autoimmune disease, was present in all patients, so the immune response of the patients might differ from that of healthy individuals. Repeated subsampling changed both the strength of the expansion versus patch-test correlation and the threshold at which the correlation became significant.

The sequence links TRBV20-1 to TRBJ2-1; 11 bases in the junction line up with TRBD2. The clonotype originates from a man aged 18 to 30 with alopecia areata. Some clones in this sample may be carry-over from other donors' samples. The sample here was whole blood, taken in connection with sensitization to the hapten diphenylcyclopropenone (DPC). In nucleotide form, the sequence is TGCAGTGCTAGACCTCGACTAGCGGGAAGGAATGAGCAGTTCTTC. Protein translation: CSARPRLAGRNEQFF.